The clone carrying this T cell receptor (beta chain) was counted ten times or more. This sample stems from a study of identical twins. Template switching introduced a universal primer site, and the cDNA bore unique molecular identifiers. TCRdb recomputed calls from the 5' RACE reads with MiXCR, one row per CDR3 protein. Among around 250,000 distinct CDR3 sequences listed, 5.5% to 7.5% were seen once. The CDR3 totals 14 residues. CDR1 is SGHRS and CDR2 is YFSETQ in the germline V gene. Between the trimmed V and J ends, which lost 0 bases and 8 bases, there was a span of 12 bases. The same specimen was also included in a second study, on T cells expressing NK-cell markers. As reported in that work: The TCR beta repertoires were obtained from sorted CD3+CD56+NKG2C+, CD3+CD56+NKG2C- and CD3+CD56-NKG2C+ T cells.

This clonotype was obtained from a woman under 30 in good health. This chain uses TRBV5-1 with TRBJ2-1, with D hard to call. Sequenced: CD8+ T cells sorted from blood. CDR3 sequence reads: CASSLGARRDEQFF. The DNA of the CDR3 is TGCGCCAGCAGCTTGGGGGCACGTCGCGATGAGCAGTTCTTC.